Listed below are T cell receptor beta chains from one sample, sequenced in a study of blood T cell repertoires in COVID-19. Generated by immunoSEQ multiplex PCR, the TCRdb table keeps only in-frame clones and is missing some. The table shows 150,000 to 200,000 clones, with about 93% occurring only once. What was sequenced was peripheral blood. The receptors come from a man aged 30 to 39 with COVID-19, enrolled during active disease. Both conserved end residues are part of each CDR3. The D gene is left open where the match is weak. Size values are once, few and many counts, or a class for expanded clones, and some rows have none.

D gene	clone size	V gene	J gene	CDR3 protein	CDR3 DNA
TRBD1	-	TRBV23-1	TRBJ2-1	CARKSDRGPYNEQFF	TGCGCCAGAAAATCCGACAGGGGCCCCTACAATGAGCAGTTCTTC
-	once	TRBV25-1	TRBJ2-3	CASSEVFGGGTSTDTQYF	TGTGCCAGCAGTGAAGTGTTTGGTGGGGGCACTAGCACAGATACGCAGTATTTT
-	-	TRBV2	TRBJ1-3	CASRLLSGNTIYF	TGTGCCAGCAGACTCCTCTCTGGAAACACCATATATTTT
-	-	TRBV11-2	TRBJ1-1	CASSLWPMNTEAFF	TGTGCCAGCAGCTTATGGCCAATGAACACTGAAGCTTTCTTT
-	once	TRBV5-1	TRBJ1-1	CASSVDGLNTEAFF	TGCGCCAGCAGCGTAGACGGGTTGAACACTGAAGCTTTCTTT
TRBD1	-	TRBV12-3/TRBV12-4	TRBJ1-1	CASSIQGGTEAFF	TGTGCCAGCAGTATACAGGGGGGCACTGAAGCTTTCTTT
TRBD1	-	TRBV7-9	TRBJ2-6	CASSDQDRPGANVLTF	TGTGCCAGCAGCGACCAGGACAGGCCTGGGGCCAACGTCCTGACTTTC
-	-	TRBV27	TRBJ1-5	CASSRKGDQPQHF	TGTGCCAGCAGTCGGAAGGGGGACCAGCCCCAGCATTTT
TRBD2	-	TRBV11-1	TRBJ2-2	CAGEGPNTGELFF	TGTGCCGGGGAGGGCCCGAACACCGGGGAGCTGTTTTTT
-	-	TRBV6-5	TRBJ1-1	CASSYSRSRGDTEAFF	TGTGCCAGCAGTTACTCACGGAGCAGGGGAGACACTGAAGCTTTCTTT
-	-	TRBV30	TRBJ1-4	CAWSTYKGDEKLFF	TGTGCCTGGAGTACTTACAAGGGAGATGAAAAACTGTTTTTT
TRBD1	-	TRBV6-6	TRBJ1-2	CASRYDRVGYTF	TGTGCCAGCAGATATGACAGGGTGGGCTACACCTTC
-	-	TRBV5-6	TRBJ1-2	CASSLPSGGGGYTF	TGTGCCAGCAGCTTGCCCTCAGGCGGCGGGGGCTACACCTTC
-	-	TRBV6-5	TRBJ1-2	CASSSRGPYGYTF	TGTGCCAGCAGTTCCCGAGGGCCCTATGGCTACACCTTC
-	-	TRBV3-1/TRBV3-2	TRBJ1-2	CASSQEGVFYGYTF	TGTGCCAGCAGCCAAGAAGGGGTTTTTTATGGCTACACCTTC
TRBD1	-	TRBV11-2	TRBJ1-1	CASRVGDRGPGTEAFF	TGTGCCAGCAGGGTCGGGGACAGGGGGCCGGGGACTGAAGCTTTCTTT
TRBD2	-	TRBV19	TRBJ2-3	CASSKGLAGEPPTDTQYF	TGTGCCAGTAGTAAAGGACTAGCGGGGGAACCCCCCACAGATACGCAGTATTTT